Presented here are 27 T cell receptor beta chains from one specimen sequenced in a study of blood T cells in healthy people across ages (dated by TCRdb to 2013 to 2016). The library was obtained by 5' RACE. Sequenced on an Illumina HiSeq 2500. A second PCR of roughly 7 to 12 cycles was performed with a sample-barcoded 5' primer and a J-beta primer mix. Through fastp at Q25 and MiXCR, TCRdb rebuilt clones from the public reads, retaining in-frame beta chains. For every CDR3 protein sequence, its rows merge into one entry that carries the most common genes and DNA. This sample lists 700,000 or so distinct CDR3 sequences; about 20% were detected once. The ten top clones hold about 22% of the sample. Source material: blood. All receptors come from a man in his 70s in good health.

This clonotype has a count of ten or more. The J gene is TRBJ1-4, the V gene TRBV12-3 or TRBV12-4, with 8 bases fitting TRBD1. CDR3 length equals 15 residues. Trimming cost V 4 bases and J 10 bases; bases outside gene matches: 11. CDR3 coding DNA: TGTGCCAGCAGTTCCTCATGGACAGGGACGGTAAAACTGTTTTTT. Protein: CASSSSWTGTVKLFF.

The chain links TRBV6-6 to TRBJ1-2; 8 bases are a match to TRBD1. The CDR3 sequence is 14 residues long. The germline V gene has CDR1 MNHNY and CDR2 SVGAGI (reference sequence). Losses at the gene ends were 5 bases for V and 5 bases for J; bases not matched to a gene: 7. The CDR3 here is CASSGQGSRYGYTF. The CDR3 bases are TGTGCCAGCAGTGGACAGGGTAGTAGGTATGGCTACACCTTC.

This chain joins TRBV12-3 or TRBV12-4 and TRBJ1-3; D gene ambiguous. The germline V and J ends were trimmed by 3 bases and 2 bases, with 14 bases remaining between them. The CDR3 is made up of 16 amino acids. In DNA form, the CDR3 reads TGTGCCAGCAGTTTGGTTCTCGGTCGAACTGGAAACACCATATATTTT. Residues: CASSLVLGRTGNTIYF.

A remark on this clonotype: With a much larger clone just one base away, this may be a read error. The genes are TRBV5-5 and TRBJ2-1, with D unresolved. Germline V CDR1 and CDR2: SGHKS, YYEKEE (reference sequence). The CDR3 extends over 15 amino acids. The DNA of the CDR3 is TGTGCCAGCAGCTCCAGTTTGAGCTCCTACAATGAGCTGTTCTTC. Translation gives CASSSSLSSYNELFF.

This clonotype occurred once. This chain connects TRBV2 to TRBJ2-4; D is perhaps TRBD1 (6 bases). Deletions cut 6 bases from V and 5 bases from J, with 23 bases between. This CDR3 spans 17 amino acids. Germline V gives CDR1 SNHLY, CDR2 FYNNEI. CDR3 residues: CASRRVGQGNGENIQYF. CDR3 nucleotide sequence: TGTGCCAGCAGACGGGTTGGTCAGGGGAACGGAGAAAACATTCAGTACTTC. The full variable domain, rest sourced from reference TRBV2 and TRBJ2-4, is EPEVTQTPSHQVTQMGQEVILRCVPISNHLYFYWYRQILGQKVEFLVSFYNNEISEKSEIFDDQFSVERPDGSNFTLKIRSTKLEDSAMYFCASRRVGQGNGENIQYFGAGTRLSVL.

This sequence joins TRBV14 and TRBJ1-2; no clear D gene. Germline loops: CDR1 SGHDN, CDR2 FVKESK. This CDR3 is built from 12 residues. The V gene lost 6 bases and the J gene lost 8 bases, with 13 bases spanning the gap. The CDR3 nucleotides read TGTGCCAGCAGTTCTTCCGCTCGGGGCTACACCTTC. Its translation is CASSSSARGYTF.

The CDR3 loop reads CASSSRLTGIADIQYF. The CDR3, as DNA: TGTGCCAGCAGTTCCCGCCTTACAGGGATTGCGGACATTCAGTACTTC. This rearrangement joins TRBV12-3 or TRBV12-4 to TRBJ2-4, with a possible D match to TRBD1 (6 bases). Trimming removed 4 bases at V and 8 bases at J, with 21 bases between. This CDR3 comprises 16 residues.

The rearrangement links TRBV11-2 to TRBJ1-4; 7 bases align to TRBD1. Germline V gene data show CDR1 as SGHAT and CDR2 as FQNNGV. CDR3 length equals 13 residues. Trimming cost V 6 bases and J 8 bases; bases outside gene matches: 6. The CDR3 nucleotides are TGTGCCAGCAGTGGAAACAGGGGCGAAAAACTGTTTTTT. This translates into CASSGNRGEKLFF.

The CDR3 sequence is CSALGLGEKLFF. CDR3 nucleotides: TGCAGTGCTTTGGGTCTCGGTGAAAAACTGTTTTTT. The rearrangement joins TRBV20-1 to TRBJ1-4; D unclear. Between the trimmed V and J ends, which lost 5 bases and 7 bases, there was a span of 11 bases. The CDR3 loop spans 12 amino acids. Germline loops: CDR1 DFQATT, CDR2 SNEGSKA (reference sequence).

This clonotype occurred once. V gene TRBV5-1 combines with J gene TRBJ1-1; TRBD1 matches at 10 bases. Germline CDR1 reads SGHRS; CDR2 reads YFSETQ. The CDR3 totals 15 residues. V was clipped by 0 bases and J by 7 bases; unmatched bases: 6. DNA of the CDR3: TGCGCCAGCAGCTTGGGACAGGGGGCAGGTCGTGAAGCTTTCTTT. This encodes CASSLGQGAGREAFF.

This clonotype turned up a few times. The gene calls are TRBV18 and TRBJ2-5; 7 nucleotides agree with TRBD1. This CDR3 is 16 amino acids long. The germline CDR1 and CDR2 sequences are KGHSH and LQKENI. Trimming at V came to 1 base and at J to 2 bases, leaving 7 bases not matched to a gene. The CDR3 protein is CASSPRSGTAQETQYF. In DNA form, the CDR3 reads TGTGCCAGCTCACCACGGTCGGGGACAGCTCAAGAGACCCAGTACTTC. The whole variable domain, remainder taken from reference TRBV18 and TRBJ2-5, is NAGVMQNPRHLVRRRGQEARLRCSPMKGHSHVYWYRQLPEEGLKFMVYLQKENIIDESGMPKERFSAEFPKEGPSILRIQQVVRGDSAAYFCASSPRSGTAQETQYFGPGTRLLVL.

The chain uses TRBV5-1 and TRBJ1-6, with D unclear. In germline, CDR1 is SGHRS, CDR2 YFSETQ. This CDR3 region has 14 residues. V was pared by 3 bases and J by 8 bases, with 12 bases between. The CDR3 nucleotides read TGCGCCAGCAGCTGGAAAGGAGGTGATTCACCCCTCCACTTT. The encoded protein is CASSWKGGDSPLHF.

This clonotype was recorded once. The CDR3 does not end in the conserved phenylalanine or tryptophan, so this is likely a read error. The CDR3, as DNA: TGTGCCAGCAGTTTGGAATTAACCTCCTACGAGCAGTACGCC. Translating it yields CASSLELTSYEQYA. The genes are TRBV12-3 or TRBV12-4 and TRBJ2-7, with D unresolved. The CDR3 contains 14 residues. The ends were cut back, 3 bases at V and 0 bases at J, with 9 bases in the middle.

Of note for this clonotype: A junction boundary mismatches the germline segment, possibly from a read error. V gene TRBV28 combines with J gene TRBJ2-2, with a possible D match to TRBD2 (6 bases). The germline gives CDR1 MDHEN, CDR2 SYDVKM. CDR3 length equals 11 residues. The CDR3 protein is CASSLIGGLFF. CDR3 DNA: TGTGCCAGCAGTTTGATCGGGGGGCTGTTTTTT.

V gene TRBV12-3 or TRBV12-4 combines with J gene TRBJ1-1; no definite D call. CDR3 length: 14 residues. V was clipped by 7 bases and J by 2 bases, with 14 bases between them. The DNA of the CDR3 is TGTGCCAGCACCCCCAGCCCCTTTAACACTGAAGCTTTCTTT. Protein: CASTPSPFNTEAFF.

This clonotype was observed a few times. The chain is built from TRBV10-3 and TRBJ2-1; TRBD2 aligns across 9 bases. This CDR3 comprises 14 residues. V trimming: 8 bases; J trimming: 5 bases; junction bases outside the gene matches: 7. From germline, CDR1 is ENHRY and CDR2 SYGVKD. Here the CDR3 DNA reads TGTGCCATCCCCAGGACTAGCGAGAACAATGAGCAGTTCTTC. As protein: CAIPRTSENNEQFF.

This clonotype was recorded once. CDR3 sequence: CASRAGDHSNQPQHF. CDR3 bases: TGTGCCAGCAGAGCAGGCGACCATAGCAATCAGCCCCAGCATTTT. V and J are TRBV12-3 or TRBV12-4 and TRBJ1-5, with unresolved D. Trimming shortened V by 6 bases and J by 0 bases, and 12 bases separated the two germline ends. This CDR3 has 15 amino acids.

V is TRBV12-3 or TRBV12-4 and J is TRBJ1-4, with 9 bases that match TRBD1. This CDR3 is 14 amino acids long. The J segment lost 8 bases and the V segment lost 7 bases, leaving 8 bases of the junction unmatched. The CDR3 protein is CASTGQGSSEKLFF. Written as DNA, the CDR3 is TGTGCCAGCACGGGACAGGGTTCATCGGAAAAACTGTTTTTT.

This clonotype was counted many times. The chain employs TRBV7-2 and TRBJ2-3; 8 bases fit TRBD2. This CDR3 contains 15 residues. With V trimmed by 2 bases and J by 6 bases, 7 bases remained unmatched. CDR1 is SGHTA and CDR2 is FQGNSA in the germline V gene. CDR3 DNA sequence: TGTGCCAGCAGCTTAAGCGGGGGCGGAGCCGATACGCAGTATTTT. As protein: CASSLSGGGADTQYF.

This clonotype was counted once. The chain employs TRBV2 and TRBJ2-1; TRBD1 matches 9 bases. The junction had 2 bases not matched to a gene; V was cut back by 7 bases and J by 1 base. Per the germline V gene, CDR1 is SNHLY and CDR2 is FYNNEI. There are 14 residues in the CDR3. The CDR3 coding sequence is TGTGCCAGCAACAGGGGGCGGTCCTACAATGAGCAGTTCTTC. Its translation: CASNRGRSYNEQFF. Supplemented by reference TRBV2 and TRBJ2-1, the full variable domain reads EPEVTQTPSHQVTQMGQEVILRCVPISNHLYFYWYRQILGQKVEFLVSFYNNEISEKSEIFDDQFSVERPDGSNFTLKIRSTKLEDSAMYFCASNRGRSYNEQFFGPGTRLTVL.

The V gene is TRBV27, the J gene TRBJ2-6; D ambiguous. The germline CDR1 and CDR2 sequences are MNHEY and SMNVEV (reference sequence). The CDR3 length is 14 residues. V lost 7 bases and J 0 bases, leaving 7 bases between the germline ends. CDR3 sequence: CASTKSSGANVLTF. The CDR3 DNA reads TGTGCCAGCACGAAGAGCTCTGGGGCCAACGTCCTGACTTTC.

This clonotype was counted a few times. CDR3 sequence reads: CAWTGTNYGYTF. The CDR3 nucleotides read TGTGCCTGGACAGGGACGAACTATGGCTACACCTTC. The genes are TRBV7-9 and TRBJ1-2; 8 bases map to TRBD1. This CDR3 is 12 amino acids long. The junction had 4 bases not matched to a gene; V was cut back by 11 bases and J by 2 bases. CDR1 SEHNR and CDR2 FQNEAQ come from the germline V gene (reference sequence).

This clonotype has only a few counts. The gene calls are TRBV2 and TRBJ1-1, with D perhaps matching TRBD1 (5 bases). Germline values: CDR1 SNHLY, CDR2 FYNNEI. V was pared by 3 bases and J by 4 bases, with 12 bases between. The CDR3 consists of 14 residues. Written as DNA, the CDR3 is TGTGCCAGCAGTGACCAGGGCAGGTTCACTGAAGCTTTCTTT. Translation: CASSDQGRFTEAFF.

This clonotype was recorded a few times. The chain employs TRBV21-1 and TRBJ2-5; TRBD1 was called by the table and not checked on the DNA. TRBJ2-7 matches the DNA end more closely, so the J call is doubtful. TRBV21-1 is a pseudogene. The CDR3 covers 17 residues. The CDR3 sequence: CASSNLHYRTGHYEQYF. CDR3 coding DNA: TGTGCCAGCAGCAATTTACATTACCGGACAGGGCACTACGAGCAGTACTTC.

There are a few counts of this clonotype. CDR3 nucleotides: TGTGCCAGCAGTTTCCCTACCGGGACAGCCCGCCTCCAAGAGACCCAGTACTTC. It encodes CASSFPTGTARLQETQYF. The gene calls are TRBV28 and TRBJ2-5; 7 nucleotides line up with TRBD1. Trimming took 3 bases from V and 1 from J; bases not matched to a gene: 14. CDR3 length: 18 amino acids. CDR1 is MDHEN, CDR2 SYDVKM, per germline.

The sample holds a few counts of this clonotype. The rearrangement links TRBV28 to TRBJ2-1, with D perhaps matching TRBD2 (8 bases). Per the germline V gene, CDR1 is MDHEN and CDR2 is SYDVKM. The CDR3 is 16 amino acids. Trimming removed 2 bases at V and 4 bases at J, with 15 bases between. In nucleotides, the CDR3 is TGTGCCAGCAGTTTAGATGTAGCGGGACAGTACAATGAGCAGTTCTTC. Translating it yields CASSLDVAGQYNEQFF.

The J gene is TRBJ2-1, the V gene TRBV4-3, with 8 bases fitting TRBD2. Germline-derived CDR1 and CDR2 are LGHNA and YSLEER. Trimming at V came to 3 bases and at J to 1 base, leaving 11 bases not matched to a gene. The CDR3 length is 18 residues. CDR3 nucleotide sequence: TGCGCCAGCAGCCAGAATGGGGCGGGACTAGTGTCCTACAATGAGCAGTTCTTC. Protein product: CASSQNGAGLVSYNEQFF.